The present T cell receptor (beta chain) was sequenced within a study of tumor-infiltrating lymphocytes in primary liver carcinoma. Worth noting for this clonotype: The antigen remains unidentified. A read error may explain this, as a much larger clone is one base away.

There are 15 residues in the CDR3. Germline V gene lookup returns CDR1 SEHNR and CDR2 FQNEAQ (reference sequence). Researchers generated TCR beta cDNA from about 460 ng of total RNA, relying on a constant-region primer. Sequencing libraries for TCR beta derived from three nested multiplex PCR rounds that used slightly modified ARM-PCR. Both of the initial two PCR rounds ran for around 10 cycles and employed TRBV1-TRBV30 forward primers alongside a C-beta reverse primer. TCRdb re-derived calls from the multiplex PCR reads in MiXCR, one entry per CDR3 protein. Here the sample spans about 74,000 distinct CDR3 sequences, approximately 74% being singletons. Points from the study as a whole: The top-250-clone fraction was significantly higher in tumors than in blood (p = 0.039).

Extraction of RNA together with DNA used 20-30 mg of unsorted bulk tissue. The specimen was liver tumor tissue from sampling region 4. Documented subset: tumor region T4, right-lateral pole. The source of this sequence is a man aged 35 to 55 with primary liver carcinoma and hepatitis B virus infection. The gene calls are TRBV7-9 and TRBJ1-2; 10 bases line up with TRBD1. The CDR3 bases are TGTGCCATCAGCGCAAGGACAGGGGGTAACTATGGCTACACCTTC. Its protein product is CAISARTGGNYGYTF.